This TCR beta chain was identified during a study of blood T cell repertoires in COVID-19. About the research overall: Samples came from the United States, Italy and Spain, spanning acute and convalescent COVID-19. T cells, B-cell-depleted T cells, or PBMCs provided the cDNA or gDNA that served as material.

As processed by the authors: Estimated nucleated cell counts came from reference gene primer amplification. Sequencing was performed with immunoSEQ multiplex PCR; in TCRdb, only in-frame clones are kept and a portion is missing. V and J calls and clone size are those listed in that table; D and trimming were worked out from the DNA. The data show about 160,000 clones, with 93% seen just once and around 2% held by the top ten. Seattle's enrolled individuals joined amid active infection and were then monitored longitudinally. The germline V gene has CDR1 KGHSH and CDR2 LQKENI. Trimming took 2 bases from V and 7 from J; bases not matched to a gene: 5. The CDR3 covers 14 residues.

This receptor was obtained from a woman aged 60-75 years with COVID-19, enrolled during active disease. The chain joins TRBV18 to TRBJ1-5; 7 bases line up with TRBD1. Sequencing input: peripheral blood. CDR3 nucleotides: TGTGCCAGCTCACCAAGCAAACAGGGGCAGCCCCAGCATTTT. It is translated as CASSPSKQGQPQHF. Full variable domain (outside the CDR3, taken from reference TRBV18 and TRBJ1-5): NAGVMQNPRHLVRRRGQEARLRCSPMKGHSHVYWYRQLPEEGLKFMVYLQKENIIDESGMPKERFSAEFPKEGPSILRIQQVVRGDSAAYFCASSPSKQGQPQHFGDGTRLSIL.